Following are 5 T cell receptor beta chains from one sample sequenced in a study of blood T cell repertoires in COVID-19. Assay used: immunoSEQ multiplex PCR; TCRdb lists only in-frame clones, some missing. Among about 180,000 clones listed, around 83% were seen once. Sequencing used peripheral blood. These receptors were collected from a woman in her seventies with COVID-19, enrolled during active disease.

V gene TRBV28 combines with J gene TRBJ1-5; possibly TRBD1 for D (6 bases). V lost 5 bases and J 2 bases, leaving 13 bases between the germline ends. The length of the CDR3 is 15 residues. Germline CDR1 MDHEN, CDR2 SYDVKM. CDR3: CASSLGGGGNQPQHF. DNA for the CDR3: TGTGCCAGCAGTCTAGGGGGTGGGGGCAATCAGCCCCAGCATTTT.

The gene calls are TRBV11-2 and TRBJ1-1; D remains unclear. The CDR3 has 13 residues. The germline V gene has CDR1 SGHAT and CDR2 FQNNGV. The V and J ends lost 3 bases and 6 bases respectively, with 11 bases between them. CDR3: CASSLGHKAEAFF. CDR3 DNA: TGTGCCAGCAGCTTGGGCCACAAGGCTGAAGCTTTCTTT. The whole variable domain, remainder taken from reference TRBV11-2 and TRBJ1-1, is EAGVAQSPRYKIIEKRQSVAFWCNPISGHATLYWYQQILGQGPKLLIQFQNNGVVDDSQLPKDRFSAERLKGVDSTLKIQPAKLEDSAVYLCASSLGHKAEAFFGQGTRLTVV.

The chain joins TRBV5-1 to TRBJ2-3, with 10 bases identical to TRBD1. Trimming took 3 bases from V and 4 from J; bases not matched to a gene: 5. CDR3 length equals 15 residues. Germline loops: CDR1 SGHRS, CDR2 YFSETQ. The DNA for the CDR3 is TGCGCCAGCAGCTCTGACAGGGGGCAAGCAGATACGCAGTATTTT. It specifies CASSSDRGQADTQYF.

This rearrangement joins TRBV25-1 to TRBJ2-7; D is possibly TRBD2 (6 bases). The CDR3 runs to 12 residues. V lost 8 bases, J lost 2 bases, and 10 bases lay in between. In germline, CDR1 is MGHDK, CDR2 SYGVNS. CDR3 sequence reads: CASRGYPYEQYF. The CDR3 DNA follows: TGTGCCAGCCGGGGGTACCCCTACGAGCAGTACTTC.

The CDR3 DNA follows: TGTGCCAGCAGTAAAGAAACCAGACTCGAGCGGGAGGGCCGGGAGACCCAGTACTTC. The encoded protein is CASSKETRLEREGRETQYF. The V and J genes are TRBV6-1 and TRBJ2-5, with 10 bases lining up with TRBD2. CDR3 size: 19 residues. In germline, CDR1 is MNHNS, CDR2 SASEGT. Trimming cost V 5 bases and J 5 bases; bases outside gene matches: 20.